This T cell receptor (beta chain) comes out of a study of T cell responses to AZD1222 COVID-19 vaccine. General study points: Only a handful of AZD1222 recipients tested seropositive at baseline. Increased Spike-specific TCR breadth and depth were observed after two AZD1222 doses. Epitopes outside B.1.351 and B.1.1.7 mutated regions reportedly drew nearly half of spike TCRs. Clonal diversity was possibly underestimated, and white British individuals and females predominated among donors.

The protocol was immunoSEQ multiplex PCR, while the TCRdb copy is restricted to in-frame clones and leaves out a portion. This sample has roughly 89,000 clones, with approximately 90% found just once. For this clone: Its antigen is unknown.

Trimming left V 6 bases short and J 1 base short, with 10 bases between. This CDR3 contains 13 residues. This chain uses TRBV12-3 or TRBV12-4 with TRBJ2-7; a weak D match, TRBD1 (5 bases). This TCR was sampled from an adult in good health. The source material was peripheral blood, sampled on day 0 of MenACWY control vaccination. DNA of the CDR3: TGTGCCAGCAGCCAGACAGTTTCCTACGAGCAGTACTTC. Protein sequence: CASSQTVSYEQYF.